The TCR beta chain under discussion was sequenced for a study of shared clonotypes between healthy human individuals (dated by TCRdb to 2020 to 2021). Study-level background: A couple of women and three men aged 18 to 49 years were included in the cohort. For each donor, CD4 naive and CD4 memory were each run on three plates, CD8 naive on two plates, and CD8 memory on one plate. The study deeply sequenced blood TCR repertoires of about 5 healthy adults to estimate repertoire size and the extent of clonotype sharing between individuals. Libraries were prepared and TCR repertoires were sequenced by different laboratories using diverse techniques, in order to increase sequencing depth and limit assay-specific biases. Each donor's leukapheresis produced roughly between roughly 0.94 and 9.5 billion PBMCs. Summary of the overall study and its limitations: Based on pairwise subsampling, the degree of clonotype sharing among donors was expected to be affected by sequencing depth. Larger estimated clonotype richness was generally found for naive subsets than for memory subsets. Compared with non-shared clonotypes, the clonotypes found in all four sorted-subset donors had higher generation probabilities. Even with the large sequencing depth, rarefaction of the sorted-subset datasets indicated that sequencing was incomplete. Sampling was restricted to blood, and TCR repertoires in tissues likely differ from the TCR repertoires found in blood. Because the study included a small number of donors, the genetic and exposure-history diversity represented was limited. Sharing across a few donors was observed for around 4.8% of naive CD4, over 3% of naive CD8, over 2% of memory CD4, and around 0.42% of memory CD8 clonotypes.

V is shortened by 1 base, J by 0 bases, and the region joining them spans 4 bases. The germline V gene (reference sequence) specifies SEHNR as CDR1 and FQNEAQ as CDR2. Reading from cysteine to phenylalanine, the CDR3 counts 14 amino acids. Kept here is only the CDR3 DNA, which spans 42 bases and is read in frame from base 1. A remark on this clone: The clone's antigen remains unknown. Base qualities are not at hand, and no much larger clone is one base apart.

TCR CDR3 regions were amplified from genomic DNA by multiplex PCR using the deep immunoSEQ assay. Extracted genomic DNA from each cell subset was distributed evenly across all wells of several immunoSEQ 96-well plates, and each plate was treated as a replicate. For sorted subsets, 150 to 250 ng genomic DNA, equal to tens of thousands of T cell genomes, was loaded into each replicate PCR. The purified libraries were quantified using a Qubit 3.0 fluorometer, sized with a Bioanalyzer 2100, and then quantified again using the KAPA Library Quantification kit. Each immunoSEQ 96-well plate was sequenced on its own single-read 150-cycle Illumina NextSeq 550 flow cell. Concerning the study's data processing: Because only junctional sequences without quality scores were contained in the immunoSEQ output, filtering matching that applied to full-length reads could not be performed. Sequences were annotated with PyIR, a Python wrapper for IgBLAST v1.9, using IMGT germline references to assign V/J genes and CDR3. Reads were filtered out if the reads had weak V/J assignments (E-value above 1e-6), no CDR3, stop codons, out-of-frame junctions, or ambiguous translated residues. A V3J clonotype was defined by an identical inferred V gene, J gene, and CDR3 amino acid sequence. Percentage overlap between repertoires was computed as shared unique clonotypes divided by the size of the smaller repertoire. Repertoire richness was assessed with RTK rarefaction, the Chao1 estimator, and Recon v2.1 estimates of unobserved clonotypes. OLGA was used to compute generation probabilities for all TCRbeta clonotypes that the gDNA method yielded from a handful of donors. Drawn from immuneACCESS, this table holds only the in-frame rearrangements with V and J called that TCRdb kept. Clones are partly lost; checked studies trace under half to an unresolved V gene and leave the rest unexplained. V and J calls and clone size follow that table, whereas D and trimming were derived from the DNA. The sample includes around 1.9 million clones, with 80% to 95% observed a single time. The ten biggest clones cover roughly 1.7% of the sample.

CD8 naive samples were obtained by positive selection for CCR7 among CD45RO-negative cells, yielding a CD45RA+CCR7+ population from which TemRA cells were excluded. Healthy HIV-negative adults with no recently reported acute infections or vaccinations were included as donors. Every donor was a Caucasian adult residing in Nashville, Tennessee, USA. Blood was obtained by leukapheresis, after which PBMCs were separated by Ficoll-Histopaque density gradient centrifugation and cryopreserved in liquid nitrogen vapor phase. Analytical flow cytometry was used to check the purity and quantity of each magnetically sorted T cell population. Each sorted fraction had its genomic DNA isolated and then quantified by UV absorbance on a Nanodrop 2000c.

The material sequenced was naive CD8+ T cells from PBMCs. Reading the label with the study, this specimen's cell subset or site is: CD45RA+CCR7+. The chain is encoded by TRBV7-9 joined to TRBJ1-3; no D gene is confidently identified. The receptor was derived from a man younger than 35 in good health. Some clones in this sample may be carry-over from other donors' samples. The encoded CDR3 is CASSLELSGNTIYF. Read as DNA, the sequence is TGTGCCAGCAGCTTAGAACTCTCTGGAAACACCATATATTTT.